This is a list of T cell receptor beta chains from one sample in a study of STAT3 mutations in large granular lymphocyte leukemia. Only in-frame clones appear in the TCRdb table, and some are missing; sequencing was by immunoSEQ multiplex PCR. The sample shows about 42,000 clones, around 80% of them seen only once. The sequenced sample consisted of PBMCs. The receptors derive from a human donor with T large granular lymphocyte leukemia. Some clones in this sample may be carry-over from other donors' samples. Both conserved end residues are part of each CDR3. D genes are given only for firm matches. A clone size is listed for some rows: how often the clone was seen (once, few, many), or a class if it is expanded.

clone_size | j_call | v_call | d_call | cdr3_nt | cdr3_aa
NA | TRBJ1-1 | TRBV28 | NA | TGTGCCAGCAGATTCCGAGGGGAAGCTTTCTTT | CASRFRGEAFF
NA | TRBJ2-7 | TRBV6-1 | NA | TGTGCCAGCAGTGAAATGGAGGAAACCTACGAGCAGTACTTC | CASSEMEETYEQYF
once | TRBJ1-6 | TRBV6-6 | NA | TGTGCCAGCAGTACGGGATCCTTAGGAGACTCACCCCTCCACTTT | CASSTGSLGDSPLHF
NA | TRBJ1-6 | TRBV19 | NA | TGTGCCAGTAGTACGACAGGTAGTAATTCACCCCTCCACTTT | CASSTTGSNSPLHF
NA | TRBJ1-1 | TRBV19 | NA | TGTGCCAGTAAGCCACAGTTGAACACTGAAGCTTTCTTT | CASKPQLNTEAFF
NA | TRBJ2-5 | TRBV5-1 | TRBD2 | TGCGCCAGCAGCCCCTTGGGGCGGGGGGGCCGGGAGACCCAGTACTTC | CASSPLGRGGRETQYF
NA | TRBJ2-1 | TRBV20-1 | NA | TGCAGTGCACTTGACAGCAATGAGCAGTTCTTC | CSALDSNEQFF
NA | TRBJ1-1 | TRBV7-2 | NA | TGTGCCAGCAGCCGCGAAGGCTTGAACACTGAAGCTTTCTTT | CASSREGLNTEAFF
NA | TRBJ1-2 | TRBV28 | NA | TGTGCCACCTCGACGGGTAACTATGGCTACACCTTC | CATSTGNYGYTF
NA | TRBJ1-1 | TRBV4-1 | NA | TGCGCCAGCAGCCAAGATTACGGCAGGAACACTGAAGCTTTCTTT | CASSQDYGRNTEAFF
few | TRBJ1-2 | TRBV15 | NA | TGTGCCACCAGCAGAGCTACCAGGTCTAACTATGGCTACACCTTC | CATSRATRSNYGYTF
NA | TRBJ1-2 | TRBV9 | NA | TGTGCCAGCGGCGGGGGAGCTAACTATGGCTACACCTTC | CASGGGANYGYTF
NA | TRBJ2-3 | TRBV5-1 | NA | TGCGCCAGCAGCTTGGTTGGGTCGGTGGTGGCAGATACGCAGTATTTT | CASSLVGSVVADTQYF
NA | TRBJ2-1 | TRBV27 | TRBD2 | TGTGCCAGCAGTTGGGGACTAGCTGTGTACAATGAGCAGTTCTTC | CASSWGLAVYNEQFF
NA | TRBJ2-1 | TRBV5-4 | TRBD2 | TGTGCCAGCAGATCCAGCGGGGGGGGTCTGGGGAATGAGCAGTTCTTC | CASRSSGGGLGNEQFF
NA | TRBJ2-5 | TRBV5-1 | NA | TGCGCCAGCAGCCGCGGAAACGTGCAAGAGACCCAGTACTTC | CASSRGNVQETQYF
few | TRBJ2-7 | TRBV18 | TRBD1 | TGTGCCAGCTCACCGGGACAGGGATCTTACGAGCAGTACTTC | CASSPGQGSYEQYF
NA | TRBJ2-7 | TRBV11-2 | NA | TGTGCCAGCAGCTTAGACCGGGAACAGGGGCAGTACTTC | CASSLDREQGQYF
NA | TRBJ1-5 | TRBV6-5 | NA | TGTGCCAGCAGTTACAGAAACAATCAGCCCCAGCATTTT | CASSYRNNQPQHF
NA | TRBJ2-1 | TRBV10-3 | NA | TGTGCCATCAGTGCGGCAGCCGAGCAGTTCTTC | CAISAAAEQFF
NA | TRBJ2-5 | TRBV5-4 | NA | TGTGCCAGCAGCCCGGGGACAAGGGGTGGAGAGACCCAGTACTTC | CASSPGTRGGETQYF
NA | TRBJ1-1 | TRBV5-4 | TRBD1 | TGTGCCAGCAGCTTGGAGGACAGGTTGAACACTGAAGCTTTCTTT | CASSLEDRLNTEAFF
few | TRBJ2-5 | TRBV29-1 | NA | TGCAGCGTGGGACCTGCCACACAAGAGACCCAGTACTTC | CSVGPATQETQYF
NA | TRBJ1-5 | TRBV18 | NA | TGTGCCAGCTCACCACTAGGGAAGAGCAATCAGCCCCAGCATTTT | CASSPLGKSNQPQHF
NA | TRBJ2-2 | TRBV6-5 | NA | TGTGCCAGCAGCCTCCGCCCGGTCGGGGAGCTGTTTTTT | CASSLRPVGELFF
NA | TRBJ1-2 | TRBV5-1 | TRBD1 | TGCGCCAGCAGCTTGGCAGGGTACGGACAGGGACCGAGGGACAACTATGGCTACACCTTC | CASSLAGYGQGPRDNYGYTF
NA | TRBJ1-2 | TRBV6-5 | NA | TGTGCCAGCAGGTTGGACAGCTATGGCTACACCTTC | CASRLDSYGYTF
NA | TRBJ2-6 | TRBV18 | NA | TGTGCCAGCTCACCAAACCACGGAGGCGCCAACGTCCTGACTTTC | CASSPNHGGANVLTF
NA | TRBJ1-6 | TRBV19 | TRBD1 | TGTGCCAGTAGTAGATCGGAGGGGACAGGGGTAAGTTCACCCCTCCACTTT | CASSRSEGTGVSSPLHF
once | TRBJ2-1 | TRBV5-1 | TRBD2 | TGCGCCAGCAGCGGAGCGGGGGGAGATGAGCAGTTCTTC | CASSGAGGDEQFF
NA | TRBJ1-2 | TRBV29-1 | TRBD1 | TGCAGCGTTGTTCGACAGGGGAACTATGGCTACACCTTC | CSVVRQGNYGYTF